This TCR beta chain was retrieved from a study of blood T cell repertoires in COVID-19. V dropped 10 bases and J dropped 7 bases, with 17 bases sitting between them. The germline CDR1 and CDR2 sequences are SGDLS and YYNGEE. This CDR3 region has 12 residues. Clones were read by immunoSEQ multiplex PCR, and TCRdb kept only the in-frame ones, dropping some. The sample holds about 98,000 clones; over 75% are singletons and the top ten take about 10%. Sequenced input: peripheral blood. The V call is TRBV9, the J call TRBJ1-1; no reliable D call. The sequence derives from a woman aged 80 or over with acute or convalescent COVID-19. CDR3 DNA: TGTGCCTCCGGAGCTAGCCTCGATGAAGCTTTCTTT. This codes for CASGASLDEAFF.